These 29 T cell receptor beta chains originate from one sample sequenced in a study of blood T cell repertoires in COVID-19 (dated by TCRdb to about 2020). The method behind the library was the immunoSEQ multiplex PCR assay. What TCRdb holds here is the immuneACCESS table cut down to in-frame rearrangements. Part of the clones is not present; checked against another copy, under half of the missing clones reflect an unresolved V gene, and the others are unexplained. For this sample there are about 280,000 clones; almost 90% appear just once. Around 11% of the sample comes from the top ten. Input material: peripheral blood. Every receptor here comes from a woman younger than 45 with COVID-19, enrolled during active disease.

The chain links TRBV27 to TRBJ2-4, with D possibly being TRBD2 (5 bases). The length of the CDR3 is 14 residues. Per the germline V gene, CDR1 is MNHEY and CDR2 is SMNVEV (reference sequence). The V and J ends lost 3 bases and 7 bases respectively, with 13 bases between them. The CDR3 reads CASSFLGERNIQYF. In DNA, the CDR3 is TGTGCCAGCAGTTTTCTTGGGGAGAGGAACATTCAGTACTTC.

The rearrangement uses TRBV10-1 and TRBJ2-7; the match to TRBD1 covers 11 bases. Germline assignment: CDR1 WNHNN and CDR2 SYGVQD (reference sequence). This CDR3 region has 16 residues. The V segment lost 8 bases and the J segment 3 bases; nucleotides outside the gene matches: 12. CDR3: CASGPTRDRGIYEQYF. In nucleotides, the CDR3 is TGCGCCAGCGGCCCTACCCGGGACAGGGGGATCTACGAGCAGTACTTC.

This chain connects TRBV19 to TRBJ2-3; 9 bases align to TRBD2. CDR1 and CDR2 (germline): LNHDA, SQIVND (reference sequence). This CDR3 spans 15 amino acids. The V segment lost 3 bases and the J segment 4 bases; nucleotides outside the gene matches: 5. The CDR3 region has the DNA TGTGCCAGTAGTATTGCTGCGGGGGGGGCAGATACGCAGTATTTT. Amino acids: CASSIAAGGADTQYF.

The gene calls are TRBV3-1 (or the pseudogene TRBV3-2) and TRBJ1-6, with unresolved D. V was trimmed by 1 base and J by 10 bases, leaving 11 bases between them. The germline V gene encodes CDR1 LGHDT and CDR2 YNNKEL (reference sequence). The CDR3 is made up of 14 amino acids. The CDR3 DNA reads TGTGCCAGCAGCCAAGTACAATCGGGATCACCCCTCCACTTT. Translating it yields CASSQVQSGSPLHF.

The chain couples TRBV28 to TRBJ2-5, with D possibly being TRBD2 (5 bases). Germline CDR1 MDHEN, CDR2 SYDVKM. V dropped 6 bases and J dropped 1 base, with 21 bases sitting between them. The CDR3 covers 17 residues. In nucleotides, the CDR3 is TGTGCCAGCAGCGAAGGTATCGGACTCGGAGGCCAAGAGACCCAGTACTTC. It encodes CASSEGIGLGGQETQYF.

The chain recombines TRBV4-1 with TRBJ2-1, with 8 bases aligning to TRBD1. This CDR3 region has 19 residues. Germline assignment: CDR1 MGHRA and CDR2 YSYEKL. The V segment lost 1 base and the J segment 1 base; nucleotides outside the gene matches: 12. CDR3 coding DNA: TGCGCCAGCAGCCAAGGCGTCTTGGGGAGACAGGGGTCCTACAATGAGCAGTTCTTC. This codes for CASSQGVLGRQGSYNEQFF.

The chain recombines TRBV19 with TRBJ2-6, with D tentatively TRBD2 (5 bases). V gave up 1 base and J gave up 4 bases, with 17 bases separating them. Germline values: CDR1 LNHDA, CDR2 SQIVND (reference sequence). This CDR3 has 18 residues. CDR3 coding DNA: TGTGCCAGTAGTATAGTTGCTCCGGGGTCGGGAGGGGCCAACGTCCTGACTTTC. Translation gives CASSIVAPGSGGANVLTF.

The chain links TRBV7-9 to TRBJ2-7, with TRBD1 matching over 8 bases. V lost 5 bases to trimming and J lost 1 base; unmatched junction nucleotides: 4. Germline CDR1 SEHNR, CDR2 FQNEAQ (reference sequence). This CDR3 is built from 14 residues. CDR3 region: CASSRTGPSYEQYF. CDR3 coding DNA: TGTGCCAGCAGCCGGACAGGGCCTTCCTACGAGCAGTACTTC. The whole variable domain, remainder taken from reference TRBV7-9 and TRBJ2-7, is DTGVSQNPRHKITKRGQNVTFRCDPISEHNRLYWYRQTLGQGPEFLTYFQNEAQLEKSRLLSDRFSAERPKGSFSTLEIQRTEQGDSAMYLCASSRTGPSYEQYFGPGTRLTVT.

V is TRBV3-1 (or the pseudogene TRBV3-2) and J is TRBJ2-5; 12 bases agree with TRBD2. Germline trimming cut 2 bases from V and 4 bases from J; bases unmatched to any gene: 2. Germline V lookup: CDR1 LGHDT, CDR2 YNNKEL (reference sequence). The CDR3 consists of 15 residues. The CDR3 DNA reads as TGTGCCAGCAGCCAACGGACTAGCGGGACAGAGACCCAGTACTTC. Its protein is CASSQRTSGTETQYF.

The rearrangement joins TRBV11-2 to TRBJ2-7, with a weak D call TRBD2 (5 bases). The V end was cut by 1 base, the J end by 3 bases, with 10 bases between. Germline V lookup: CDR1 SGHAT, CDR2 FQNNGV. The CDR3 has 14 residues. The CDR3: CASSLVGVGYEQYF. The CDR3 bases are TGTGCCAGCAGCTTAGTCGGGGTAGGCTACGAGCAGTACTTC. Full variable domain (remainder filled in from reference TRBV11-2 and TRBJ2-7): EAGVAQSPRYKIIEKRQSVAFWCNPISGHATLYWYQQILGQGPKLLIQFQNNGVVDDSQLPKDRFSAERLKGVDSTLKIQPAKLEDSAVYLCASSLVGVGYEQYFGPGTRLTVT.

The chain has TRBV25-1 and TRBJ1-4; no definite D call. The germline V gene has CDR1 MGHDK and CDR2 SYGVNS. V was clipped by 3 bases and J by 3 bases, with 8 bases between them. This CDR3 has 14 residues. CDR3 in DNA: TGTGCCAGCAGTGACCACCAGGCTAATGAAAAACTGTTTTTT. Amino acid sequence: CASSDHQANEKLFF.

V gene TRBV3-1 (or the pseudogene TRBV3-2) combines with J gene TRBJ2-1, with D tentatively TRBD2 (6 bases). Trimming removed 3 bases at V and 6 bases at J, with 21 bases between. The CDR3 extends over 17 amino acids. Germline V CDR1 and CDR2: LGHDT, YNNKEL (reference sequence). Here the CDR3 reads CASSQSMQRAFVNEQFF. The CDR3 DNA is TGTGCCAGCAGCCAGTCTATGCAGCGGGCGTTCGTCAATGAGCAGTTCTTC.

This clone has a handful of counts. The rearrangement links TRBV6-4 to TRBJ2-1, with D perhaps TRBD2 (5 bases). V gave up 2 bases and J gave up 7 bases, with 12 bases separating them. This CDR3 has 14 residues. Germline V gene sequence: CDR1 MRHNA, CDR2 SNTAGT. In nucleotides, the CDR3 is TGTGCCAGCAGTGACGGGATCGGGGTGAATGAGCAGTTCTTC. Translation: CASSDGIGVNEQFF.

The chain links TRBV7-3 to TRBJ2-3, with 8 bases identical to TRBD2. The CDR3 sequence is 14 residues long. Germline values: CDR1 SGHTA, CDR2 FQGTGA. V trimming: 2 bases; J trimming: 5 bases; junction bases outside the gene matches: 3. CDR3 DNA: TGTGCCAGCAGCTTAGGCGGGAGGCGAGATACGCAGTATTTT. Translating gives CASSLGGRRDTQYF.

About this clone: The same CDR3 arises from other DNA sequences in this sample as well. The chain is built from TRBV28 and TRBJ2-7; no clear D gene. V was trimmed by 2 bases and J by 1 base, leaving 9 bases between them. The CDR3 totals 14 residues. The germline CDR1 and CDR2 sequences are MDHEN and SYDVKM. CDR3 sequence: CASSLTGSSYEQYF. CDR3 DNA sequence: TGTGCCAGCAGTTTAACGGGTTCATCCTACGAGCAGTACTTC. The full variable domain, in which reference TRBV28 and TRBJ2-7 provide the parts outside the CDR3, is DVKVTQSSRYLVKRTGEKVFLECVQDMDHENMFWYRQDPGLGLRLIYFSYDVKMKEKGDIPEGYSVSREKKERFSLILESASTNQTSMYLCASSLTGSSYEQYFGPGTRLTVT.

V is TRBV28 and J is TRBJ2-7; 7 positions agree with TRBD2. This CDR3 spans 14 amino acids. Germline assignment: CDR1 MDHEN and CDR2 SYDVKM. V lost 5 bases and J lost 8; bases outside the gene matches: 12. Here the CDR3 reads CASSIRTRGSKQYF. The CDR3 DNA sequence: TGTGCCAGCAGTATTCGGACTAGGGGTTCCAAGCAGTACTTC.

The rearrangement joins TRBV19 to TRBJ1-5; the match to TRBD1 covers 7 bases. The CDR3 extends over 14 amino acids. The junction had 4 bases not matched to a gene; V was cut back by 7 bases and J by 1 base. Germline V gives CDR1 LNHDA, CDR2 SQIVND (reference sequence). CDR3 sequence (DNA): TGTGCCAGTACTCAGGGGGGAAGCAATCAGCCCCAGCATTTT. Translating it yields CASTQGGSNQPQHF.

The CDR3 DNA is TGTGCCAGCAGCTTAACTAGCCCCGGGGAGCTGTTTTTT. It is translated as CASSLTSPGELFF. This chain links TRBV7-3 with TRBJ2-2, with D uncertain. The CDR3 totals 13 residues. Germline V gives CDR1 SGHTA, CDR2 FQGTGA. V was clipped by 0 bases and J by 6 bases, with 5 bases between them. Complete variable domain (other parts from reference TRBV7-3 and TRBJ2-2): GAGVSQTPSNKVTEKGKYVELRCDPISGHTALYWYRQSLGQGPEFLIYFQGTGAADDSGLPNDRFFAVRPEGSVSTLKIQRTERGDSAVYLCASSLTSPGELFFGEGSRLTVL.

This clone was picked up one time. V and J are TRBV5-1 and TRBJ2-2; TRBD1 matches at 8 bases. The CDR3 is 15 amino acids. Germline V gives CDR1 SGHRS, CDR2 YFSETQ. Trimming cost V 4 bases and J 6 bases; bases outside gene matches: 8. CDR3 nucleotides: TGCGCCAGCAGCCCACGGCAGGGGGCCGCCGGGGAGCTGTTTTTT. It encodes CASSPRQGAAGELFF.

V and J are TRBV6-5 and TRBJ2-7; tentatively, D is TRBD1 (6 bases). This CDR3 is built from 15 residues. The V and J ends lost 6 bases and 2 bases respectively, with 17 bases between them. Germline V gene data show CDR1 as MNHEY and CDR2 as SVGAGI. The CDR3 DNA sequence: TGTGCCAGCAGGGGGTACGGACAGCTAACCTACGAGCAGTACTTC. This encodes CASRGYGQLTYEQYF.

Written as DNA, the CDR3 is TGTGCCAGCACCAGAGCGGGAGGGACAGATACGCAGTATTTT. Translated: CASTRAGGTDTQYF. The chain recombines TRBV2 with TRBJ2-3; 10 positions match TRBD2. CDR1 is SNHLY and CDR2 is FYNNEI in the germline V gene. V lost 7 bases and J lost 3; bases outside the gene matches: 4. The CDR3 covers 14 residues.

This chain joins TRBV11-2 and TRBJ2-5; D gene uncertain. The CDR3 runs to 13 residues. Trimming took 5 bases from V and 1 from J, leaving 8 bases between them. Germline V gene sequence: CDR1 SGHAT, CDR2 FQNNGV. As DNA, the CDR3 is TGTGCCAGCAGCCCCGGAGTCCAAGAGACCCAGTACTTC. This translates into CASSPGVQETQYF.

This clone was recorded a few times. The chain employs TRBV29-1 and TRBJ1-3; D is uncertain. The CDR3 has 13 amino acids. Germline assignment: CDR1 SQVTM and CDR2 ANQGSEA. Trimming stripped 1 base from V and 8 bases from J, with 12 bases between. The CDR3 coding sequence is TGCAGCGTTGAAGGACCTCGCGGAGACACCATATATTTT. It is translated as CSVEGPRGDTIYF.

This sequence joins TRBV11-2 and TRBJ2-1, with 13 bases matching TRBD2. CDR3 length: 16 residues. The V gene end was trimmed by 5 bases and the J gene end by 4 bases; junction bases not matched to a gene: 5. CDR1 is SGHAT and CDR2 is FQNNGV in the germline V gene. CDR3 DNA: TGTGCCAGCAGCCCCGGGACTAGCGGGATTTACAATGAGCAGTTCTTC. Its translation: CASSPGTSGIYNEQFF. The full variable domain, its missing parts supplied by reference TRBV11-2 and TRBJ2-1, is EAGVAQSPRYKIIEKRQSVAFWCNPISGHATLYWYQQILGQGPKLLIQFQNNGVVDDSQLPKDRFSAERLKGVDSTLKIQPAKLEDSAVYLCASSPGTSGIYNEQFFGPGTRLTVL.

The chain employs TRBV6-2 or TRBV6-3 and TRBJ2-6; TRBD1 matches at 7 bases. The CDR3 spans 17 residues. CDR1 and CDR2 (germline): MNHEY, SVGEGT. V gave up 4 bases and J gave up 4 bases; unmatched junction bases: 10. The CDR3 sequence: CASSSPTGVTGANVLTF. The CDR3 bases are TGTGCCAGCAGTTCCCCCACAGGGGTGACGGGGGCCAACGTCCTGACTTTC.

The sample holds a few counts of this clone. The chain employs TRBV20-1 and TRBJ1-1, with 7 bases fitting TRBD1. Trimming at V came to 5 bases and at J to 7 bases, leaving 4 bases not matched to a gene. Germline values: CDR1 DFQATT, CDR2 SNEGSKA (reference sequence). This CDR3 has 11 amino acids. CDR3 protein: CSADRVGEAFF. CDR3 bases: TGCAGTGCTGACAGGGTGGGTGAAGCTTTCTTT.

The J gene is TRBJ1-5, the V gene TRBV27; D gene uncertain. The CDR3 runs to 17 residues. Between the trimmed V and J ends, which lost 1 base and 3 bases, there was a span of 16 bases. Germline V gives CDR1 MNHEY, CDR2 SMNVEV (reference sequence). In nucleotides, the CDR3 is TGTGCCAGCAGTTTATTTGATAGGGAGCCTTACAATCAGCCCCAGCATTTT. Its protein is CASSLFDREPYNQPQHF.

This chain joins TRBV19 and TRBJ2-2; 8 nucleotides agree with TRBD1. The CDR3 spans 13 residues. V shed 3 bases, J shed 6 bases, and the junction held 0 bases outside the gene matches. In germline, CDR1 is LNHDA, CDR2 SQIVND (reference sequence). The CDR3 DNA is TGTGCCAGTAGTATGACAGGGGCCGGGGAGCTGTTTTTT. Protein: CASSMTGAGELFF.

The rearrangement links TRBV7-2 to TRBJ1-6; weak D call: TRBD1 (5 bases). Germline CDR1 reads SGHTA; CDR2 reads FQGNSA. This CDR3 comprises 15 residues. Deletions cut 2 bases from V and 6 bases from J, with 11 bases between. Here the CDR3 DNA reads TGTGCCAGCAGCTTAATTCCAGGGCTTAATTCACCCCTCCACTTT. Translated: CASSLIPGLNSPLHF.